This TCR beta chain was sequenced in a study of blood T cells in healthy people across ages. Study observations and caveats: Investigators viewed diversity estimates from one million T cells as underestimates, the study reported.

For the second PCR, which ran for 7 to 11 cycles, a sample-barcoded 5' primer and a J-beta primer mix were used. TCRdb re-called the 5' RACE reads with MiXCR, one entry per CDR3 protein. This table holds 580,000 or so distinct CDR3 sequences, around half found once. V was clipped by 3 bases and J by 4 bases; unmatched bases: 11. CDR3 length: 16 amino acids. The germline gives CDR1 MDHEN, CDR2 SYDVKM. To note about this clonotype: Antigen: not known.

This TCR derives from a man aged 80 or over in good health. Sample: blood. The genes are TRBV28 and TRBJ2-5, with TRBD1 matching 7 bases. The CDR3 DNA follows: TGTGCCAGCAGTTTCCCCGGGACAGTACTCCGAGAGACCCAGTACTTC. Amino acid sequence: CASSFPGTVLRETQYF.